This T cell receptor beta chain was retrieved from a study of high-grade serous ovarian cancer treatment subgroups. Assay used: immunoSEQ multiplex PCR; TCRdb lists only in-frame clones, some missing. The sample has 30,000 to 40,000 clones, over 60% seen once. Points from the study as a whole: Tumors within one patient showed repertoire similarity of about 0.1 to 0.8. The analyses considered CDR3 and ignored CDR1 and CDR2.

Germline-derived CDR1 and CDR2 are SNHLY and FYNNEI. The ends were cut back, 4 bases at V and 2 bases at J, with 9 bases in the middle. The CDR3 has 13 amino acids. The tumor samples were collected prior to definitive surgery or chemotherapy. As to this clone: Its antigen is unidentified.

Sequenced: tumor tissue. The chain is built from TRBV2 and TRBJ2-7, with a weak D call TRBD1 (6 bases). This TCR derives from a human donor with high-grade serous ovarian cancer. DNA for the CDR3: TGTGCCAGCAGTGGACAGGTCCCCTACGAGCAGTACTTC. As protein: CASSGQVPYEQYF. The whole variable domain, remainder taken from reference TRBV2 and TRBJ2-7, is EPEVTQTPSHQVTQMGQEVILRCVPISNHLYFYWYRQILGQKVEFLVSFYNNEISEKSEIFDDQFSVERPDGSNFTLKIRSTKLEDSAMYFCASSGQVPYEQYFGPGTRLTVT.